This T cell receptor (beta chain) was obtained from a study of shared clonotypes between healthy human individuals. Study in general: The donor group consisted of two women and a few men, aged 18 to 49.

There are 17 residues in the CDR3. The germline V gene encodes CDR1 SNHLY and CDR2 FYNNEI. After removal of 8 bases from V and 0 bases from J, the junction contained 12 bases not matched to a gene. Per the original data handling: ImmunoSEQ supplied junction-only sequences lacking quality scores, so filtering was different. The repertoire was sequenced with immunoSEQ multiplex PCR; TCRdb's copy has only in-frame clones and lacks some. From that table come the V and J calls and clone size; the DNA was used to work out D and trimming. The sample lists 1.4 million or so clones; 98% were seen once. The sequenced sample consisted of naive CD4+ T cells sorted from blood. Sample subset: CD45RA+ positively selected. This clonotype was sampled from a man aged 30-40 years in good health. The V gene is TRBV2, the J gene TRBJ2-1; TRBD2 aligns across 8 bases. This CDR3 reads CASWGLGALSSYNEQFF. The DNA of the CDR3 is TGTGCCAGCTGGGGACTAGGGGCGCTGAGCTCCTACAATGAGCAGTTCTTC.